This is a list of T cell receptor beta chains from one sample in a study of cytomegalovirus exposure and HLA in healthy donors. Libraries were prepared by immunoSEQ multiplex PCR; TCRdb keeps only in-frame clonotypes and omits some of them. In total, the table holds around 97,000 clones. Material: PBMCs. Receptors originate from a man in his forties or fifties in good health and CMV-seronegative. Each CDR3 is given with its conserved first and last residue. D genes are given only for firm matches.

V: TRBV19
J: TRBJ2-2
D: TRBD2
DNA: TGTGCCAGTAGACTGGGACTAGCGGGGGGGCCCGGGGAGCTGTTTTTT
CDR3: CASRLGLAGGPGELFF

V: TRBV27
J: TRBJ2-2
D: TRBD1
DNA: TGTGCCAGCAGTTTATATACAGGGGACCCCACCGGGGAGCTGTTTTTT
CDR3: CASSLYTGDPTGELFF

V: TRBV18
J: TRBJ1-2
D: .
DNA: TGTGCCAGCTCACCTTCGACAGATTATGGCTACACCTTC
CDR3: CASSPSTDYGYTF

V: TRBV10-3
J: TRBJ2-2
D: TRBD1
DNA: TGTGCCATCAGAAGGGGGACAGGGGACACCGGGGAGCTGTTTTTT
CDR3: CAIRRGTGDTGELFF

V: TRBV5-5
J: TRBJ2-2
D: TRBD2
DNA: TGTGCCAGCAGCTTGCATAGCGGGAGGGGAACCGGGGAGCTGTTTTTT
CDR3: CASSLHSGRGTGELFF

V: TRBV6-5
J: TRBJ1-5
D: .
DNA: TGTGCCAGCGGCCCGGGATGGGATCAGCCCCAGCATTTT
CDR3: CASGPGWDQPQHF

V: TRBV6-5
J: TRBJ2-3
D: .
DNA: TGTGCCAGCAGTTACTCGACAAGTAGCACAGATACGCAGTATTTT
CDR3: CASSYSTSSTDTQYF

V: TRBV7-8
J: TRBJ2-2
D: TRBD2
DNA: TGTGCCAGCAGCCCGGGGGGGGGAGGGCCCCGGTATAGCGGGGAGCTGTTTTTT
CDR3: CASSPGGGGPRYSGELFF

V: TRBV10-3
J: TRBJ2-1
D: TRBD2
DNA: TGTGCCATCAGCAATCCAGACAGGGTGACTAGCGGAAACTACAATGAGCAGTTCTTC
CDR3: CAISNPDRVTSGNYNEQFF

V: TRBV15
J: TRBJ2-7
D: .
DNA: TGTGCCACCAGGCCGGAGGGGACTTCCTCCTACGAGCAGTACTTC
CDR3: CATRPEGTSSYEQYF

V: TRBV4-2
J: TRBJ1-1
D: TRBD1
DNA: TGTGCCAGCAGCCAAGACAGGGGGCAAACTGAAGCTTTCTTT
CDR3: CASSQDRGQTEAFF

V: TRBV30
J: TRBJ1-5
D: TRBD1
DNA: TGTGCCTGGAGTGAGACCGGGACAGGGCCGTTTAGCAATCAGCCCCAGCATTTT
CDR3: CAWSETGTGPFSNQPQHF

V: TRBV2
J: TRBJ2-1
D: .
DNA: TGTGCCAGCAGGGAGATGAATGAGCAGTTCTTC
CDR3: CASREMNEQFF

V: TRBV5-6
J: TRBJ1-2
D: TRBD1
DNA: TGTGCCAGCAGCAACCCCGGGACAGGGAGCGGTGGCTACACCTTC
CDR3: CASSNPGTGSGGYTF

V: TRBV28
J: TRBJ2-7
D: .
DNA: TGTGCCAGCAGTTTAGGGCCCCGAGAGCAGTACTTC
CDR3: CASSLGPREQYF

V: TRBV5-4
J: TRBJ2-1
D: .
DNA: TGTGCCAGCAGCTTCGCACGGAGCTCCTACAATGAGCAGTTCTTC
CDR3: CASSFARSSYNEQFF

V: TRBV27
J: TRBJ2-1
D: TRBD2
DNA: TGTGCCAGCAGTCCCCTAGCGGGGTCCTACAATGAGCAGTTCTTC
CDR3: CASSPLAGSYNEQFF

V: TRBV27
J: TRBJ1-1
D: TRBD1
DNA: TGTGCCAGCAGTTCCGGGACAGAGGCTGAAGCTTTCTTT
CDR3: CASSSGTEAEAFF

V: TRBV27
J: TRBJ2-1
D: TRBD2
DNA: TGTGCCAGCGCACCAACTAGCGGGGGGAGACACAATGAGCAGTTCTTC
CDR3: CASAPTSGGRHNEQFF

V: TRBV7-6
J: TRBJ1-4
D: .
DNA: TGTGCCAGCAGCTTAGGGAGTCGGGTCGGGGAAAAACTGTTTTTT
CDR3: CASSLGSRVGEKLFF

V: TRBV28
J: TRBJ2-7
D: TRBD1
DNA: TGTGCCAGCAGTCCCGGGACAGGGAGCTCCTACGAGCAGTACTTC
CDR3: CASSPGTGSSYEQYF

V: TRBV5-4
J: TRBJ2-2
D: TRBD1
DNA: TGTGCCAGCAGCTCCCGGGACAGTTGGTCGAACACCGGGGAGCTGTTTTTT
CDR3: CASSSRDSWSNTGELFF

V: TRBV30
J: TRBJ1-2
D: TRBD1
DNA: TGTGCCTGGAGTGGACTATCAGGGGGTGGCTACACCTTC
CDR3: CAWSGLSGGGYTF

V: TRBV30
J: TRBJ1-2
D: .
DNA: TGTGCCTGGAGTAGAGGGCCCTATGGCTACACCTTC
CDR3: CAWSRGPYGYTF

V: TRBV5-5
J: TRBJ2-7
D: TRBD1
DNA: TGTGCCAGCAGCTTTTCTGGACAGGAATCCTACGAGCAGTACTTC
CDR3: CASSFSGQESYEQYF

V: TRBV27
J: TRBJ2-3
D: TRBD2
DNA: TGTGCCAGCAGTTTATCGGGAGCGGGGGGGCCCATCGATACGCAGTATTTT
CDR3: CASSLSGAGGPIDTQYF

V: TRBV6-5
J: TRBJ2-7
D: TRBD1
DNA: TGTGCCAGCAGACCCCCGGGACAGAGGTCCTACGAGCAGTACTTC
CDR3: CASRPPGQRSYEQYF

V: TRBV7-2
J: TRBJ2-3
D: TRBD2
DNA: TGTGCCAGCACCCCTAGAGCGGGAGGCGATACGCAGTATTTT
CDR3: CASTPRAGGDTQYF

V: TRBV7-7
J: TRBJ2-3
D: TRBD2
DNA: TGTGCCAGCAGCTTAAGACTAGCGGGGAACACAGATACGCAGTATTTT
CDR3: CASSLRLAGNTDTQYF

V: TRBV27
J: TRBJ2-3
D: .
DNA: TGTGCCAGCAGTTTATCCGCAGATACGCAGTATTTT
CDR3: CASSLSADTQYF

V: TRBV28
J: TRBJ2-7
D: TRBD2
DNA: TGTGCCAGCATACCAGCGGGAGCGTACGAGCAGTACTTC
CDR3: CASIPAGAYEQYF